One and the same sample provided the 16 T cell receptor beta chains below, sequenced in a study of cytomegalovirus exposure and HLA in healthy donors. The primer mix had 60 Vbeta and 13 Jbeta primers. Method: immunoSEQ multiplex PCR; TCRdb's copy keeps in-frame clones and lacks some. The sample holds around 140,000 clones, under 75% seen once. Specimen: PBMCs. All receptors derive from a woman between 35 and 50 years old in good health and CMV-seronegative.

This chain connects TRBV7-8 to TRBJ1-1; 7 bases match TRBD1. From germline, CDR1 is SGHVS and CDR2 FQNEAQ. The V and J ends lost 5 bases and 2 bases, in that order; junction bases with no gene match: 5. This CDR3 contains 14 residues. CDR3 DNA sequence: TGTGCCAGCAGCACGACAGGGAGAAACACTGAAGCTTTCTTT. The encoded protein is CASSTTGRNTEAFF.

The chain employs TRBV10-2 and TRBJ1-1, with a weak D call TRBD1 (5 bases). The ends were cut back, 6 bases at V and 8 bases at J, with 16 bases in the middle. This CDR3 spans 13 amino acids. Germline CDR1 and CDR2: WSHSY and SAAADI. CDR3 sequence reads: CASSQGQRGEAFF. Here the CDR3 DNA reads TGCGCCAGCAGCCAAGGGCAACGGGGGGAAGCTTTCTTT.

The chain joins TRBV27 to TRBJ2-6; TRBD2 matches at 12 bases. This CDR3 has 17 amino acids. With 7 bases clipped from V and 0 bases from J, the junction kept 4 bases outside the gene matches. The germline V gene encodes CDR1 MNHEY and CDR2 SMNVEV (reference sequence). CDR3 coding DNA: TGTGCCAGCACATCTAGCGGGGGGGTCTCTGGGGCCAACGTCCTGACTTTC. Protein: CASTSSGGVSGANVLTF.

The V and J genes are TRBV6-1 and TRBJ2-5; 7 bases fit TRBD2. Unmatched junction bases numbered 9, after V lost 6 bases and J lost 2 bases. The CDR3 is made up of 15 amino acids. The germline V gene encodes CDR1 MNHNS and CDR2 SASEGT. The CDR3, as DNA: TGTGCCAGCAGCGATAACCCGGGGGGTCAAGAGACCCAGTACTTC. Translating it yields CASSDNPGGQETQYF.

This chain uses TRBV18 with TRBJ1-2; D gene uncertain. CDR1 KGHSH and CDR2 LQKENI come from the germline V gene. The CDR3 extends over 13 amino acids. V shed 3 bases and J shed 6 bases, with 11 bases lying between them. CDR3 coding DNA: TGTGCCAGCTCACCGGACCGCGGGGATGGCTACACCTTC. Its translation is CASSPDRGDGYTF.

This sequence joins TRBV4-1 and TRBJ1-4; TRBD1 aligns across 9 bases. Germline trimming cut 0 bases from V and 13 bases from J; bases unmatched to any gene: 6. CDR3 size: 14 residues. Germline CDR1 is MGHRA and CDR2 is YSYEKL. The CDR3 DNA follows: TGCGCCAGCAGCCAAGATCCCGGGACAGGGAGACTGTTTTTT. It specifies CASSQDPGTGRLFF.

In its sample, this clone was seen many times. This chain connects TRBV6-1 to TRBJ1-4; possible D gene TRBD1, 5 bases. The V gene lost 1 base and the J gene lost 5 bases, with 17 bases spanning the gap. The CDR3 consists of 17 residues. Germline loops: CDR1 MNHNS, CDR2 SASEGT. The CDR3 DNA is TGTGCCAGCAGTGAAGTAACAGGTTTAGCCCGCAATGAAAAACTGTTTTTT. This encodes CASSEVTGLARNEKLFF.

The chain employs TRBV4-2 and TRBJ2-7, with 10 nucleotides matching TRBD2. V shed 1 base and J 4 bases; nucleotides not matched to a gene: 1. The CDR3 is made up of 14 amino acids. CDR1 is LGHNA and CDR2 is YNFKEQ in the germline V gene. The CDR3 DNA is TGTGCCAGCAGCCAAGTGGGACTAGCGTACGAGCAGTACTTC. Its protein is CASSQVGLAYEQYF.

In its sample, this clone was seen a few times. This sequence joins TRBV27 and TRBJ2-3; TRBD2 aligns across 12 bases. The CDR3 loop spans 16 amino acids. CDR1 and CDR2 (germline): MNHEY, SMNVEV (reference sequence). After removal of 4 bases from V and 5 bases from J, the junction contained 7 bases not matched to a gene. The CDR3 sequence: CASSSRTSGAVDTQYF. The DNA for the CDR3 is TGTGCCAGCAGTTCGCGGACTAGCGGGGCGGTAGATACGCAGTATTTT.

The V gene is TRBV30, the J gene TRBJ1-3; D unclear. The CDR3 contains 15 residues. Germline lookup yields CDR1 GTSNPN and CDR2 SVGIG (reference sequence). The V and J ends lost 0 bases and 4 bases respectively, with 13 bases between them. The CDR3 loop is CAWSVRSGTGNTIYF. The DNA for the CDR3 is TGTGCCTGGAGTGTACGGTCAGGAACGGGAAACACCATATATTTT.

With regard to this clone: Other DNA sequences in the same sample also yield this CDR3. The chain recombines TRBV5-1 with TRBJ1-5; D might be TRBD1 (5 bases). Germline V gives CDR1 SGHRS, CDR2 YFSETQ. Trimming shortened V by 1 base and J by 6 bases, and 14 bases separated the two germline ends. This CDR3 has 15 residues. The CDR3 DNA is TGCGCCAGCAGCTTGTGGGGGGAGGGAAGTCAGCCCCAGCATTTT. Its protein is CASSLWGEGSQPQHF.

This CDR3 reads CASSKVWGSTGMNTEAFF. CDR3 nucleotides: TGTGCCAGCAGCAAAGTATGGGGATCGACAGGTATGAACACTGAAGCTTTCTTT. The chain recombines TRBV21-1 with TRBJ1-1; the DNA was not compared with TRBD1, the D call given in the table. TRBV21-1 represents a pseudogene. The CDR3 is 18 residues long.

CDR3 sequence reads: CASSMQTGRANYGYTF. The DNA of the CDR3 is TGTGCCAGTAGTATGCAAACGGGGAGAGCTAACTATGGCTACACCTTC. V and J are TRBV19 and TRBJ1-2; the D is unclear. Germline V CDR1 and CDR2: LNHDA, SQIVND (reference sequence). Trimming took off 3 bases at V and 0 bases at J, with 14 bases between the two ends. This CDR3 comprises 16 residues.

This clone was recorded a few times. The CDR3 DNA follows: TGTGCCAGCAGCGTCCAGGGTCCCCTCCTCCCCGGGGAGCTGTTTTTT. Its protein product is CASSVQGPLLPGELFF. This chain links TRBV5-6 with TRBJ2-2; tentative D call: TRBD1 (5 bases). This CDR3 contains 16 residues. Trimming took off 4 bases at V and 6 bases at J, with 19 bases between the two ends. In germline, CDR1 is SGHDT, CDR2 YYEEEE.

The chain links TRBV6-5 to TRBJ2-7; 8 bases are shared with TRBD1. The CDR3 sequence is 15 residues long. V lost 5 bases to trimming and J lost 6 bases; unmatched junction nucleotides: 12. From germline, CDR1 is MNHEY and CDR2 SVGAGI. In DNA, the CDR3 is TGTGCCAGCAGTAGACAGGGGCAGGGAGTTGGCGAGCAGTACTTC. Protein product: CASSRQGQGVGEQYF.

CDR3 sequence reads: CASSSSGLYNEQFF. The DNA of the CDR3 is TGTGCCAGCAGTTCTAGCGGCTTATACAATGAGCAGTTCTTC. V gene TRBV7-7 combines with J gene TRBJ2-1; 7 bases match TRBD2. Germline CDR1 is SSHAT and CDR2 is FNYEAQ (reference sequence). The J segment lost 4 bases and the V segment lost 6 bases, leaving 6 bases of the junction unmatched. This CDR3 is built from 14 residues.